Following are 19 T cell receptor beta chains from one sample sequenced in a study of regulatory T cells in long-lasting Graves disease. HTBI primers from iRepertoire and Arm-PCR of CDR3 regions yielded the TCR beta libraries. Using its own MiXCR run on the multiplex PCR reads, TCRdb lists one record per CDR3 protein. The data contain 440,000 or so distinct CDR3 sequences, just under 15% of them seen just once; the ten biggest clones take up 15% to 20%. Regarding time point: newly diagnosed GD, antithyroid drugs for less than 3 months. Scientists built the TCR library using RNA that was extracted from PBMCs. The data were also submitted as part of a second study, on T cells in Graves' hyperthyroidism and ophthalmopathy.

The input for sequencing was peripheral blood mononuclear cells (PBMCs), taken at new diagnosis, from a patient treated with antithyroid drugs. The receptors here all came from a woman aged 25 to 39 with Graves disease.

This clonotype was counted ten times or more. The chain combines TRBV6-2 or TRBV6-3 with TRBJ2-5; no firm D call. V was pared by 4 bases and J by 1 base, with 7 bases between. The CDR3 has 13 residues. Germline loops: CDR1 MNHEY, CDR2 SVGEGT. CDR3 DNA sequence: TGTGCCAGCAGTTGCGAAGTCCAAGAGACCCAGTACTTC. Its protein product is CASSCEVQETQYF.

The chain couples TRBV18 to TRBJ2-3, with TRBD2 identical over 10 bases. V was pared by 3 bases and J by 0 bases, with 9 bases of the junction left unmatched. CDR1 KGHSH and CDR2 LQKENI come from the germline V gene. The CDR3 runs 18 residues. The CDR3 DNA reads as TGTGCCAGCTCACCCCGCTTAAAACTAGCGGGGAGCACAGATACGCAGTATTTT. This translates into CASSPRLKLAGSTDTQYF.

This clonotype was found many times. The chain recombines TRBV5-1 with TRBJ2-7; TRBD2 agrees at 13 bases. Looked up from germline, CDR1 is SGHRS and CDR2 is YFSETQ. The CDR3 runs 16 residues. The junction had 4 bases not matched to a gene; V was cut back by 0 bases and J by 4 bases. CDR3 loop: CASSLGGLAGQYEQYF. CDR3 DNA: TGCGCCAGCAGCTTGGGGGGACTAGCGGGACAATACGAGCAGTACTTC. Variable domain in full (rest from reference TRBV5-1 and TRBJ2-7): KAGVTQTPRYLIKTRGQQVTLSCSPISGHRSVSWYQQTPGQGLQFLFEYFSETQRNKGNFPGRFSGRQFSNSRSEMNVSTLELGDSALYLCASSLGGLAGQYEQYFGPGTRLTVT.

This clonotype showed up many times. The CDR3 DNA reads as TGTGCCAGCAGCCAAGATCTCCCAGGCCGTCCGTGGGATGAGCAGTTCTTC. Its translation: CASSQDLPGRPWDEQFF. This chain connects TRBV3-1 to TRBJ2-1; unclear D gene. Trimming pared 0 bases from V and 8 bases from J, leaving 20 bases between. Germline CDR1 LGHDT, CDR2 YNNKEL (reference sequence). This CDR3 contains 17 residues.

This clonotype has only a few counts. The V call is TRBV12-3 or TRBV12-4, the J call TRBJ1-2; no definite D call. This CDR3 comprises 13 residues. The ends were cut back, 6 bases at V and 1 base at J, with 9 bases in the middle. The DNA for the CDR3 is TGTGCCAGCAGCCTAAATAGTAACTATGGCTACACCTTC. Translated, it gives CASSLNSNYGYTF.

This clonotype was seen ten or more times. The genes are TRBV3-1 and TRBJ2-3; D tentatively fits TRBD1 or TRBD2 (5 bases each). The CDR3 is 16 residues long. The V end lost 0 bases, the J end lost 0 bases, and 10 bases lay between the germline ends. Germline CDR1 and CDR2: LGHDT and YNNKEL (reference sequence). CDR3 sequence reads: CASSQDLGPSTDTQYF. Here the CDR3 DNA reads TGTGCCAGCAGCCAAGATTTGGGACCAAGCACAGATACGCAGTATTTT.

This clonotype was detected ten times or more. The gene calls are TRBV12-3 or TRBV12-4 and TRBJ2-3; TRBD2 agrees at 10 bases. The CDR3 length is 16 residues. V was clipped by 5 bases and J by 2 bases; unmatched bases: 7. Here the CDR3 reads CASSIPAGGHTDTQYF. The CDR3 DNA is TGTGCCAGCAGTATCCCAGCGGGAGGGCACACAGATACGCAGTATTTT.

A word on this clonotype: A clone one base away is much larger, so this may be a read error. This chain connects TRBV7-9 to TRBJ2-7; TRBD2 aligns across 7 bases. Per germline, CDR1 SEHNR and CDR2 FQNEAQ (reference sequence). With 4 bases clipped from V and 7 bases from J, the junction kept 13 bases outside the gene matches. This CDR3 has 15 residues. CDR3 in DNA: TGTGCCAGCAGCTCGCCAGGGCGGGAGATCGATGAGCAGTACTTC. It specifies CASSSPGREIDEQYF.

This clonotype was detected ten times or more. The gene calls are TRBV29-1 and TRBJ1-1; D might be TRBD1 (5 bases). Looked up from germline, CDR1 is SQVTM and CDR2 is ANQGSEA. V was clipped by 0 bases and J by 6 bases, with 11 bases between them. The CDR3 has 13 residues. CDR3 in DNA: TGCAGCGTTGAAGATCGGGGGAGGCCTGAAGCTTTCTTT. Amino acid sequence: CSVEDRGRPEAFF.

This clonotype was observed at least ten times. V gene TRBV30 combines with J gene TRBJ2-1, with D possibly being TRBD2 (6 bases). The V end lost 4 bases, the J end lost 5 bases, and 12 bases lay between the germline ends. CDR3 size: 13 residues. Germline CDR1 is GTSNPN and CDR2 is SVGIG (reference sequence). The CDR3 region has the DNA TGTGCCTGGATGGAGGGTTTGGACAATGAGCAGTTCTTC. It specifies CAWMEGLDNEQFF. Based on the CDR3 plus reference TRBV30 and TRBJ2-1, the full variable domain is SQTIHQWPATLVQPVGSPLSLECTVEGTSNPNLYWYRQAAGRGLQLLFYSVGIGQISSEVPQNLSASRPQDRQFILSSKKLLLSDSGFYLCAWMEGLDNEQFFGPGTRLTVL.

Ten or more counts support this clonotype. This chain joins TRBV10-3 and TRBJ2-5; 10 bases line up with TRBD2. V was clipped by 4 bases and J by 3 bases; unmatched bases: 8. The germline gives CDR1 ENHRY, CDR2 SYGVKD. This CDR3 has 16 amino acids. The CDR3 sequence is CAISGYGTSVEETQYF. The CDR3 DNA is TGTGCCATCAGTGGTTACGGGACTAGCGTGGAAGAGACCCAGTACTTC.

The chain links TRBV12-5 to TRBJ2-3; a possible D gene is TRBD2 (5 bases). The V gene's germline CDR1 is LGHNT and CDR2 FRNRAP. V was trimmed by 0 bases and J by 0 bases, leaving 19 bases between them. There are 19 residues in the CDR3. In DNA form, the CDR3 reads TGTGCTAGTGGTTTGGTACTAGGCCGTACACCCCCTAGCACAGATACGCAGTATTTT. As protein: CASGLVLGRTPPSTDTQYF.

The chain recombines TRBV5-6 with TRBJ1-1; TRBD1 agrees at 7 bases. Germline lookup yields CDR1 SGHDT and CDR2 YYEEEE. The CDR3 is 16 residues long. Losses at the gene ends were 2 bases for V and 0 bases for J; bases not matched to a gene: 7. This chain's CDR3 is CASSFGTALVNTEAFF. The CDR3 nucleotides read TGTGCCAGCAGCTTCGGGACAGCCCTGGTGAACACTGAAGCTTTCTTT.

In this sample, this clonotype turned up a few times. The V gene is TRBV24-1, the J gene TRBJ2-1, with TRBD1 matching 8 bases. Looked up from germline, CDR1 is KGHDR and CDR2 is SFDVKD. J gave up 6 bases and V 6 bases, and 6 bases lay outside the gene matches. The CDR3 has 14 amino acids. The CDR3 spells CATSMTGVVNEQFF. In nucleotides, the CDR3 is TGTGCCACCAGTATGACAGGGGTTGTCAATGAGCAGTTCTTC.

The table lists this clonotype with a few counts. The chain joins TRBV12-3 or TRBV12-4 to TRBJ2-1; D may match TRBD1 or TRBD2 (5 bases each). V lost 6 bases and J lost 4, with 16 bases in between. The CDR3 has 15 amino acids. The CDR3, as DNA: TGTGCCAGCAGCCCGGGACGGAGATTATACAATGAGCAGTTCTTC. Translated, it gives CASSPGRRLYNEQFF.

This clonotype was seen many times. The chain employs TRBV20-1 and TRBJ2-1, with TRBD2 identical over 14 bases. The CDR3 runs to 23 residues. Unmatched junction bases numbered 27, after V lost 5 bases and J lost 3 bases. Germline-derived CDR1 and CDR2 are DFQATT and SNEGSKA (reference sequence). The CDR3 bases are TGCAGTGCTCCCTCCCTCGGGGGAGGCGAAACCGGGACTAGCGGGAGCTACTACAATGAGCAGTTCTTC. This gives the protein CSAPSLGGGETGTSGSYYNEQFF.

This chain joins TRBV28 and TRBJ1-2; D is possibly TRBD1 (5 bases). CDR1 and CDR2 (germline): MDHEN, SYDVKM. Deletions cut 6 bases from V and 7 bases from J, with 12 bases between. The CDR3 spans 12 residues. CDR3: CASRTGLGGYTF. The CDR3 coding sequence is TGTGCCAGCAGAACAGGTCTGGGTGGCTACACCTTC.

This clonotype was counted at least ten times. CDR3 residues: CASSLVTGFSYEQYF. The CDR3 nucleotides read TGTGCCAGCAGCTTAGTGACAGGATTTTCCTACGAGCAGTACTTC. The chain has TRBV11-2 and TRBJ2-7; D possibly corresponds to TRBD1 (6 bases). Germline V gene sequence: CDR1 SGHAT, CDR2 FQNNGV. V was cut by 1 base and J by 1 base, with 11 bases left in between. The CDR3 has 15 residues.

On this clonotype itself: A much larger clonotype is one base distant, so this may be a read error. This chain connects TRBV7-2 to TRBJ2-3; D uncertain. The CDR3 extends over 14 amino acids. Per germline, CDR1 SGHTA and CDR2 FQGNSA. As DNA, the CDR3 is TGTGCCAGCGGCTTGGTCGCGGGCACAGATACGCAGTATTTT. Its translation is CASGLVAGTDTQYF.